There are a few counts of the clone carrying this T cell receptor (beta chain). Antigen unknown. This sample is part of a study of T cell responses to AZD1222 COVID-19 vaccine. Overall study results and limits: White British ancestry dominated among donors, who included more females, and clonal diversity was possibly underestimated.

Libraries were prepared by immunoSEQ multiplex PCR; TCRdb keeps only in-frame clonotypes and omits some of them. The data hold some 120,000 clones, with roughly nine tenths observed a single time. The source is an adult in good health. Here the sequenced sample was peripheral blood, taken on day 0 of AZD1222 vaccination.

CDR3 in amino acids: CASSLDRGNYGYTF. The CDR3 DNA reads TGTGCCAGCAGCTTAGACAGGGGAAACTATGGCTACACCTTC. This rearrangement joins TRBV7-2 to TRBJ1-2; 7 nucleotides match TRBD1. The CDR3 totals 14 residues. Germline CDR1 is SGHTA and CDR2 is FQGNSA. V shed 1 base and J 2 bases; nucleotides not matched to a gene: 1.